This T cell receptor (beta chain) stems from a study of T cell responses to AZD1222 COVID-19 vaccine. In the case of this clone: Its antigen is not identified. The junction departs from germline at one end; a sequencing error may be responsible.

Study-wide points: Sampled repertoires all dated from after the peak T cell response. There were mostly white British donors and more females than males, and clonal diversity was possibly underestimated. Unmutated variant regions are reportedly the target of nearly half of TCRs that are spike-specific.

Assay: immunoSEQ multiplex PCR; the TCRdb copy retains only in-frame clones and omits some. The profile shows fewer than 90,000 clones, 80% to 95% of them singletons. The CDR3 has 13 amino acids. CDR1 GTSNPN and CDR2 SVGIG come from the germline V gene (reference sequence). This sequence was found in an adult who received the AZD1222 COVID-19 vaccine. The sample was peripheral blood, taken 28 days after the second AZD1222 dose. The V call is TRBV30, the J call TRBJ2-1, with 12 bases that match TRBD2. CDR3 DNA: TGTGCCTGGAGTGTACTCGGGACTAGCGGGCTGCTCTTC. Its protein product is CAWSVLGTSGLLF.